This note documents a single T cell receptor (beta chain) sequence. Antigen: not known. Trimming cost V 3 bases and J 7 bases; bases outside gene matches: 7. In germline, CDR1 is SGHRS, CDR2 YFSETQ. The CDR3 loop spans 15 amino acids. The data derive from a study of T-cell memory formation after mild COVID-19. Findings and caveats of the study: Contracting CD4+ clones lay largely in CM and EM, with CD8+ ones residing in EMRA. Among clones contracting day 15 to 85, CD4/CD8 was balanced, whereas later expanders leaned CD4+. Second-wave clones that peaked on day 37 lacked confirmed SARS-CoV-2 specificity.

Using constant-segment primers, 5'RACE produced TCR alpha and TCR beta cDNA libraries carrying sample barcodes and UMIs. TCRdb passed the 5' RACE reads through MiXCR, listing each CDR3 protein once. The repertoire holds 350,000 to 500,000 distinct CDR3 sequences, with around 20% as singletons. This TCR derives from an adult woman who had mild COVID-19 (a few samples of this study predate the infection). Cell type and time point are not known. Sample: PBMCs or a T cell subset sorted from them (not recorded which). The J gene is TRBJ2-7, the V gene TRBV5-1; the match to TRBD2 covers 13 bases. The CDR3 loop is CASSYGTSGTREQYF. In DNA form, the CDR3 reads TGCGCCAGCAGCTACGGGACTAGCGGGACTCGGGAGCAGTACTTC.